These 8 T cell receptor beta chains share one sample of origin, sequenced in a study of Graves' ophthalmopathy and Graves' hyperthyroidism. Amplification of TCR beta CDR3 regions used RNA transcripts. Investigators did first-round RT-PCR with HTBI primers, then second-round multiplex PCR. TCRdb called the multiplex PCR reads again in MiXCR, with one record for every CDR3 protein. Here the sample spans about 550,000 distinct CDR3 sequences, 35% to 40% being singletons. The sample taken for sequencing was peripheral blood or thyroid tissue (not recorded which). The receptors were sampled from an adult man with Graves' hyperthyroidism.

The genes are TRBV5-5 and TRBJ2-7, with 8 bases fitting TRBD1. Germline V CDR1 and CDR2: SGHKS, YYEKEE (reference sequence). With 2 bases clipped from V and 6 bases from J, the junction kept 7 bases outside the gene matches. The CDR3 consists of 14 residues. In nucleotides, the CDR3 is TGTGCCAGCAGCTTTGGGGCAGGGGGCACCGAGCAGTACTTC. Amino acids: CASSFGAGGTEQYF. The full variable domain, its missing parts supplied by reference TRBV5-5 and TRBJ2-7, is DAGVTQSPTHLIKTRGQQVTLRCSPISGHKSVSWYQQVLGQGPQFIFQYYEKEERGRGNFPDRFSARQFPNYSSELNVNALLLGDSALYLCASSFGAGGTEQYFGPGTRLTVT.

J is TRBJ2-2 and V is TRBV9; 7 bases fit TRBD1. Germline V gene data show CDR1 as SGDLS and CDR2 as YYNGEE. V shed 3 bases and J 0 bases; nucleotides not matched to a gene: 5. The CDR3 is 16 amino acids. The CDR3 region has the DNA TGTGCCAGCAGCGAGGGACAGTACTCGAACACCGGGGAGCTGTTTTTT. As protein: CASSEGQYSNTGELFF.

This clonotype was counted ten times or more. The chain links TRBV7-9 to TRBJ1-2; D perhaps matches TRBD1 (6 bases). CDR3 size: 13 residues. The V and J ends lost 1 base and 8 bases respectively, with 11 bases between them. Germline V lookup: CDR1 SEHNR, CDR2 FQNEAQ (reference sequence). CDR3 DNA: TGTGCCAGCAGCTTAGACGACAGGTCGGGCTACACCTTC. It translates to CASSLDDRSGYTF.

This clonotype has a count of ten or more. V gene TRBV10-3 combines with J gene TRBJ1-3; no definite D call. Germline V gives CDR1 ENHRY, CDR2 SYGVKD. The V gene lost 10 bases and the J gene lost 2 bases, with 9 bases spanning the gap. The CDR3 has 12 amino acids. CDR3 loop: CATFVAGNTIYF. Here the CDR3 DNA reads TGTGCCACCTTTGTCGCTGGAAACACCATATATTTT.

This clonotype was picked up many times. The junction and the germline gene differ at one end; a read error may be behind it. This chain connects TRBV7-7 to TRBJ1-6; 7 positions agree with TRBD1. Per germline, CDR1 SSHAT and CDR2 FNYEAQ (reference sequence). The CDR3 covers 19 residues. This chain's CDR3 is CASTRDTGQDEGDNSPLHF. CDR3 coding DNA: TGTGCTAGCACCCGCGACACCGGACAGGACGAGGGTGATAATTCACCCCTCCACTTT. The full variable domain, rest sourced from reference TRBV7-7 and TRBJ1-6, is GAGVSQSPRYKVTKRGQDVTLRCDPISSHATLYWYQQALGQGPEFLTYFNYEAQPDKSGLPSDRFSAERPEGSISTLTIQRTEQRDSAMYRCASTRDTGQDEGDNSPLHFGNGTRLTVT.

This clonotype has only a few counts. This sequence joins TRBV4-1 and TRBJ2-6; 8 bases line up with TRBD1. The germline gives CDR1 MGHRA, CDR2 YSYEKL. Trimming cost V 0 bases and J 0 bases; bases outside gene matches: 1. The length of the CDR3 is 17 residues. CDR3 amino acids: CASSQDDRGSGANVLTF. The DNA for the CDR3 is TGCGCCAGCAGCCAAGACGACAGGGGCTCTGGGGCCAACGTCCTGACTTTC.

Only a few counts were recorded for this clonotype. The chain combines TRBV5-4 with TRBJ2-5; perhaps TRBD2 as D (6 bases). The CDR3 runs 16 residues. The V gene lost 5 bases and the J gene lost 0 bases, with 17 bases spanning the gap. The germline V gene has CDR1 SGHNT and CDR2 YYREEE (reference sequence). The CDR3 sequence: CASRPWGGLYQETQYF. The CDR3 bases are TGTGCCAGCAGACCGTGGGGTGGACTATACCAAGAGACCCAGTACTTC.

This chain links TRBV4-3 with TRBJ2-5; D gene unclear. Germline V gene data show CDR1 as LGHNA and CDR2 as YSLEER. The CDR3 has 14 amino acids. The germline V and J ends were trimmed by 0 bases and 3 bases, with 8 bases remaining between them. The CDR3 loop is CASSQEEREETQYF. The CDR3, as DNA: TGCGCCAGCAGCCAAGAGGAAAGGGAAGAGACCCAGTACTTC.